This T cell receptor (beta chain) was profiled in a study of shared clonotypes between healthy human individuals (dated by TCRdb to 2018 to 2021). Regarding the complete study: The cohort included a few men and a couple of women between 18 and 49 years of age. For each donor, three plates each were used for CD4 naive and CD4 memory, two plates were used for CD8 naive, and one plate was used for CD8 memory. Blood TCR repertoires of about 5 healthy adults were deeply sequenced to estimate repertoire size and the extent of clonotype sharing between individuals. Libraries were prepared and TCR repertoires were sequenced by different laboratories using diverse techniques, in order to increase sequencing depth and limit assay-specific biases. Per donor, leukapheresis produced somewhere between about 0.94 and 10 billion PBMCs.

From cysteine to phenylalanine, the CDR3 is 19 amino acids long. Just CDR3 DNA is preserved here, 57 bases in frame from base 1. Reading the germline V gene (reference sequence) gives CDR1 LNHNV and CDR2 YYDKDF. V loses 6 bases at its end and J loses 0 bases; junction bases beyond the gene matches: 18. Using the deep immunoSEQ assay, multiplex PCR amplified TCR CDR3 regions from genomic DNA. Genomic DNA extracted from each cell subset was distributed evenly over all wells of several immunoSEQ 96-well plates, and each plate served as one replicate. For sorted subsets, approximately 210 ng of genomic DNA, equivalent to around 30,000 T cell genomes, went into each replicate PCR. Purified libraries were quantified with a Qubit 3.0 fluorometer, sized on a Bioanalyzer 2100, and re-quantified with the KAPA Library Quantification kit. Every immunoSEQ 96-well plate was sequenced on a separate single-read 150-cycle Illumina NextSeq 550 flow cell. In the original analysis: Because the immunoSEQ output held only junctional sequences and lacked quality scores, the filtering could not match the filtering applied to full-length reads. To assign V/J genes and CDR3, sequences were annotated against IMGT germline references using PyIR, a Python wrapper for IgBLAST v1.9. Reads were filtered out if the reads had weak V/J assignments (E-value above 1e-6), no CDR3, stop codons, out-of-frame junctions, or ambiguous translated residues. A V3J clonotype was defined by an identical inferred V gene, J gene, and CDR3 amino acid sequence. Percentage overlap between repertoires was computed as shared unique clonotypes divided by the size of the smaller repertoire. Repertoire richness was assessed with RTK rarefaction, the Chao1 estimator, and Recon v2.1 estimates of unobserved clonotypes. Generation probabilities were computed with OLGA for all TCRbeta clonotypes obtained by the gDNA method from several donors. This immuneACCESS table, as held by TCRdb, lists in-frame sequences with V and J called but not all clones. Of the missing ones, under half trace to an unresolved V gene in checked studies; the others have no known cause. Clone size and the V and J calls come from that table; the DNA yielded D and trimming. The table for this sample lists 600,000 to 750,000 clones; roughly 91% of them were counted only once. The ten biggest clones cover about 34% of the sample.

Turning to this clone: Its antigen remains undetermined. Base qualities are not at hand, and no much larger clone is one base apart.

On the study overall, not on this receptor specifically: Naive subsets generally had larger estimated clonotype richness than memory subsets. Pairwise subsampling indicated that sequencing depth was expected to affect the degree of clonotype sharing among donors. When a handful of donors were compared, the shared fraction of clonotypes was around 5.1% for naive CD4, roughly 3.3% for naive CD8, 2% to 2.5% for memory CD4, and roughly 0.43% for memory CD8. Because the study included only a small number of donors, the genetic and exposure-history diversity represented was limited. Rarefaction of sorted-subset datasets indicated incomplete sequencing despite the large sequencing depth. Compared with non-shared clonotypes, the clonotypes found in all four sorted-subset donors had higher generation probabilities. Only blood was sampled, and tissue TCR repertoires likely differ from those in blood.

The donors were healthy, HIV-negative adults who had no recently reported acute infections or vaccinations. Every donor was a Caucasian adult residing in Nashville, Tennessee, USA. CD8 memory samples combined magnetically selected CD45RO+ cells with CCR7-negative CD45RA+ effector memory (TemRA) cells. After blood collection by leukapheresis, PBMCs were isolated using Ficoll-Histopaque density gradient centrifugation and then cryopreserved in the vapor phase of liquid nitrogen. Analytical flow cytometry was used to check the purity and quantity of every magnetically sorted T cell population. From each sorted fraction, genomic DNA was isolated and quantified by UV absorbance on a Nanodrop 2000c.

This TCR derives from a man in his late teens or twenties in good health. Some clones in this sample may be carry-over from other donors' samples. Recombination joined TRBV15 with TRBJ2-5, with 8 middle bases fitting TRBD2. The sample taken for sequencing was memory CD8+ T cells from PBMCs. The sample's cell subset or site label, decoded: CD45RO+ cells pooled with CCR7-negative TemRA cells. The CDR3 here reads CATRRGPLAGLLYQETQYF. In nucleotide form, the sequence is TGTGCCACCAGGAGGGGTCCCTTAGCGGGACTTCTGTACCAAGAGACCCAGTACTTC. Outside the CDR3, residues come from the reference TRBV15 and TRBJ2-5 proteins, so the full variable domain is: DAMVIQNPRYQVTQFGKPVTLSCSQTLNHNVMYWYQQKSSQAPKLLFHYYDKDFNNEADTPDNFQSRRPNTSFCFLDIRSPGLGDTAMYLCATRRGPLAGLLYQETQYFGPGTRLLVL.